A selection of T cell receptor beta chains follows, all from one sample in a study of T cell responses to AZD1222 COVID-19 vaccine. The assay was immunoSEQ multiplex PCR, and TCRdb's table has in-frame clones only and misses some. The top ten hold 2% to 2.5% of the sample, which has around 120,000 clones, approximately 90% seen once. Source: peripheral blood, taken 28 days after the second AZD1222 dose. Every receptor here comes from an adult who received the AZD1222 COVID-19 vaccine. CDR3s include the opening cysteine and the closing phenylalanine or tryptophan. The order of the fields is D gene, clone size, J gene, V gene, CDR3 protein, CDR3 DNA. D genes are given only for firm matches. Expanded clones are given a class, and other clones once, few, many or no size at all.

>NA|NA|TRBJ1-1|TRBV18
CASSPLQGSTEAFF
TGTGCCAGCTCACCCCTGCAGGGGAGCACTGAAGCTTTCTTT
>TRBD1|NA|TRBJ2-5|TRBV5-1
CASSYRGLLWQETQYF
TGCGCCAGCAGCTACAGGGGGCTACTCTGGCAAGAGACCCAGTACTTC
>NA|few|TRBJ1-1|TRBV29-1
CSVDGGRGTEAFF
TGCAGCGTTGACGGGGGGCGCGGAACTGAAGCTTTCTTT
>TRBD2|few|TRBJ2-2|TRBV18
CASSPPGLAGVTGELFF
TGTGCCAGCTCACCACCGGGACTAGCGGGAGTCACCGGGGAGCTGTTTTTT
>NA|NA|TRBJ1-2|TRBV5-6
CASSSVVSPNYGYTF
TGTGCCAGCAGCTCCGTGGTGTCCCCTAACTATGGCTACACCTTC
>NA|NA|TRBJ1-1|TRBV10-3
CAISSDGLNTEAFF
TGTGCCATCAGTTCGGACGGACTGAACACTGAAGCTTTCTTT
>NA|NA|TRBJ2-2|TRBV19
CASSIVWGARELFF
TGTGCCAGTAGTATAGTTTGGGGCGCCCGGGAGCTGTTTTTT
>TRBD2|NA|TRBJ2-1|TRBV19
CASRPSGLAGGIDEQFF
TGTGCCAGTAGGCCATCCGGACTAGCGGGAGGTATCGATGAGCAGTTCTTC
>TRBD1|once|TRBJ1-1|TRBV29-1
CSVESPGQGYTEAFF
TGCAGCGTTGAGAGTCCGGGACAGGGGTACACTGAAGCTTTCTTT
>NA|NA|TRBJ1-1|TRBV5-1
CASSLGTVVNTEAFF
TGCGCCAGCAGCTTGGGCACGGTAGTTAACACTGAAGCTTTCTTT
>NA|NA|TRBJ2-2|TRBV2
CASEIENTGELFF
TGTGCCAGCGAGATTGAAAACACCGGGGAGCTGTTTTTT
>NA|once|TRBJ1-1|TRBV30
CAWGQTMNTEAFF
TGTGCCTGGGGTCAGACGATGAACACTGAAGCTTTCTTT
>NA|NA|TRBJ2-2|TRBV24-1
CATSDLQGTTGELFF
TGTGCCACCAGTGATTTGCAAGGGACCACCGGGGAGCTGTTTTTT
>TRBD2|NA|TRBJ2-5|TRBV4-3
CASSQDLAGEGETQYF
TGCGCCAGCAGCCAAGATCTAGCGGGAGAAGGGGAGACCCAGTACTTC
>NA|NA|TRBJ1-2|TRBV5-1
CASSLGGLTVNIYGYTF
TGCGCCAGCAGCTTGGGGGGGTTGACAGTAAATATCTATGGCTACACCTTC
>NA|NA|TRBJ2-7|TRBV5-5
CASSLWQGSSYEQYF
TGTGCCAGCAGCTTGTGGCAGGGTAGTAGTTACGAGCAGTACTTC
>NA|once|TRBJ2-5|TRBV11-3
CASSPPWQETQYF
TGTGCCAGCAGCCCGCCGTGGCAAGAGACCCAGTACTTC
>NA|NA|TRBJ1-1|TRBV2
CASSVQGGKTEAFF
TGTGCCAGCAGTGTGCAGGGCGGTAAGACTGAAGCTTTCTTT
>NA|NA|TRBJ1-3|TRBV7-9
CASDSGLSGNTIYF
TGTGCCAGCGACTCAGGGCTAAGTGGAAACACCATATATTTT
>TRBD2|NA|TRBJ2-7|TRBV30
CAWSVPYSLDGGAYEQYF
TGTGCCTGGAGTGTACCGTACTCCCTCGACGGGGGGGCATACGAGCAGTACTTC
>NA|NA|TRBJ2-2|TRBV5-8
CASSSLVGNTGELFF
TGTGCCAGCAGCTCCCTAGTCGGTAACACCGGGGAGCTGTTTTTT
>TRBD1|NA|TRBJ1-1|TRBV29-1
CSVEEGQGIRAFF
TGCAGCGTTGAGGAGGGACAGGGGATTCGAGCTTTCTTT
>TRBD2|NA|TRBJ2-3|TRBV30
CALSGRAWDTQYF
TGTGCCCTTAGCGGGAGGGCCTGGGATACGCAGTATTTT
>NA|NA|TRBJ2-7|TRBV3-1/TRBV3-2
CASSQAVGPSYEQYF
TGTGCCAGCAGCCAAGCGGTCGGTCCTTCCTACGAGCAGTACTTC
>TRBD1|NA|TRBJ1-6|TRBV6-5
CAGQGFDSPLHF
TGTGCCGGACAGGGATTCGATTCACCCCTCCACTTT
>TRBD2|NA|TRBJ2-1|TRBV13
CASSLDTAGRREQFF
TGTGCCAGCAGCTTAGACACAGCGGGAAGACGAGAGCAGTTCTTC
>NA|few|TRBJ2-1|TRBV7-9
CASSFQYEQFF
TGTGCCAGCAGCTTCCAATATGAGCAGTTCTTC
>NA|NA|TRBJ2-3|TRBV4-1
CASSMNSRLADTQYF
TGCGCCAGCAGCATGAATAGTCGTTTGGCAGATACGCAGTATTTT
>NA|NA|TRBJ2-5|TRBV29-1
CSVEEETQYF
TGCAGCGTTGAAGAAGAGACCCAGTACTTC
>NA|NA|TRBJ1-4|TRBV30
CAWSIKQEPPVKLFF
TGTGCCTGGAGCATCAAACAGGAACCGCCCGTCAAACTGTTTTTT
>NA|NA|TRBJ1-5|TRBV2
CASKMTDSNQPQHF
TGTGCCAGCAAAATGACAGATAGCAATCAGCCCCAGCATTTT
>NA|NA|TRBJ1-1|TRBV27
CASSYEAFF
TGTGCCAGCAGTTACGAAGCTTTCTTT
>NA|NA|TRBJ2-7|TRBV3-1/TRBV3-2
CASSGLAGNYEQYF
TGTGCCAGCAGCGGACTCGCGGGCAACTACGAGCAGTACTTC
>TRBD1|NA|TRBJ1-2|TRBV28
CASSYSRTGDQGYTF
TGTGCCAGCAGCTACTCAAGGACAGGGGATCAGGGCTACACCTTC
>NA|NA|TRBJ2-2|TRBV6-5
CASSLSSGELFF
TGTGCCAGCAGTTTGAGTTCCGGGGAGCTGTTTTTT
>TRBD2|NA|TRBJ2-7|TRBV7-9
CASSRPRTSGSEAYEQYF
TGTGCCAGCAGCAGACCCCGGACTAGCGGGAGCGAGGCCTACGAGCAGTACTTC
>TRBD2|NA|TRBJ2-5|TRBV6-5
CASSYDRTSRETQYF
TGTGCCAGCAGTTACGATCGGACTAGCCGAGAGACCCAGTACTTC
>NA|NA|TRBJ2-7|TRBV30
CAWSRTGVIFSYEQYF
TGTGCCTGGAGTCGGACGGGGGTTATATTCTCCTACGAGCAGTACTTC
>NA|NA|TRBJ1-1|TRBV28
CASSSPGAMNTEAFF
TGTGCCAGCAGTTCCCCGGGAGCTATGAACACTGAAGCTTTCTTT
>TRBD1|few|TRBJ1-1|TRBV7-9
CASETGLNTEAFF
TGTGCCAGCGAGACAGGGCTGAACACTGAAGCTTTCTTT
>NA|once|TRBJ2-2|TRBV27
CASSFDGELFF
TGTGCCAGCAGTTTCGACGGGGAGCTGTTTTTT
>NA|NA|TRBJ2-7|TRBV11-2
CASSLGALAQSYEQYF
TGTGCCAGCAGCTTAGGGGCTTTAGCGCAATCCTACGAGCAGTACTTC